This T cell receptor (beta chain) was recorded in a study of early T cells in non-severe SARS-CoV-2 infection. Regarding this clonotype: Its antigen remains unknown.

The germline V and J ends were trimmed by 5 bases and 4 bases, with 14 bases remaining between them. The length of the CDR3 is 15 residues. Looked up from germline, CDR1 is MDHEN and CDR2 is SYDVKM. Molecules of cDNA were individually given unique molecular identifiers that were attached to them. MiXCR, applied by TCRdb to the 5' RACE reads, yields one record per CDR3 protein. The data show tens of thousands of distinct CDR3 sequences, with roughly 12% seen just once and less than 3% held by the top ten. Study-level results: VDJdb matching favored anti-spike CD8 responses, missing private and CD4 specificities.

The V call is TRBV28, the J call TRBJ1-4, with a tentative D call TRBD1 (6 bases). The sequence was obtained from an adult who was a healthcare worker with PCR-confirmed SARS-CoV-2 infection or an uninfected control (not recorded which). Sequencing was done on a sample of whole blood. CDR3 amino acids: CASSRVDSRNEKLFF. CDR3 in DNA: TGTGCCAGCAGTCGGGTGGACAGTCGTAATGAAAAACTGTTTTTT.